This TCR beta chain was recovered during a study of T cells after yellow fever vaccination (dated by TCRdb to about 2019). About the study as a whole: The SMART-Seq v4 Ultra Low Input RNA kit was used to prepare libraries from fractions with low cell numbers. To follow T-cell clones before and after both primary and booster YFV17D yellow fever vaccination, bulk TCR alpha and beta repertoires underwent longitudinal sequencing. Two healthy male donors made up the cohort, one aged 18 to 30 years and the other aged 30 to 40 years. Bulk PBMC replicates and cell subsets were isolated from blood drawn at multiple timepoints before and after both primary and secondary immunization. General conclusions and limits of the study: Computational filtering was needed because FACS-sorted repertoires could contain abundant contaminating clonotypes from the bulk population. The secondary T-cell response was found to be weaker but faster than the primary response, with a peak reached on day 5 rather than on day 15. Most clones expanded after primary vaccination were re-detected after the booster (96% of CD4 and around 88% of CD8), suggesting broad memory maintenance. A small fraction of clonotypes showed up in both the CD4 and CD8 compartments, probably as a result of convergent recombination. Because only a couple of donors were included in the study, the extent to which the findings can be generalized is limited.

TCR cDNA was synthesized by 5'RACE template switching, through which a universal primer site and unique molecular identifiers were introduced. Priming for cDNA synthesis came from both the TCR alpha and TCR beta constant segments. Libraries were amplified in two PCR steps, with sample barcodes and sequencing adapters added in the second step. Libraries were sequenced on Illumina HiSeq 2500 (2x100 bp) or NovaSeq (2x150 bp). The study's processing was this. MIGEC was used to demultiplex reads and collapse the reads into UMI consensus sequences, and MiXCR was used for V(D)J alignment. Using edgeR on replicate PBMC samples, clonotypes were called vaccine-responding if FDR was below 0.01 and the log2 fold change was above 5 up to day 15. CD4 or CD8 identity was assigned to each bulk clonotype according to whether the clonotype was present at higher abundance in the sequenced CD4 repertoire or the sequenced CD8 repertoire. TCRdb applied fastp at Q25 and MiXCR to the public reads, then kept only in-frame beta chains. Merged by CDR3 protein, the rows form single entries marked with the most common genes and DNA. These V and J calls originate from TCRdb's pipeline instead of the authors' own analysis. For this sample there are about 350,000 distinct CDR3 sequences; around a tenth appear just once. Clones ranked in the top ten supply roughly a sixth of the sample.

Via the germline V gene, CDR1 is SGHRS and CDR2 YFSETQ. V was cut back by 0 bases and J by 2 bases, leaving a gap of 16 bases between them. The CDR3 starts with the cysteine, ends with the phenylalanine, and has 17 residues. Left in the record is the CDR3 DNA by itself, 51 bases read in frame from the first base. In light of the paper, this sample's treatment or condition label describes: live attenuated yellow fever vaccine strain. Two biological replicates of bulk PBMCs were collected at each blood-draw timepoint. A standard Ficoll-Paque protocol was used to isolate PBMCs from peripheral blood. RNA was extracted with TriZol from bulk PBMCs, CD4 and CD8 fractions, and dextramer-positive and dextramer-negative fractions. In this sample, this clonotype turned up a few times. There is no known antigen for this receptor. Base qualities are missing; no much larger clone stands one base away.

This TCR was recovered from a man aged 18 to 35 who received the YFV17D yellow fever vaccine. The chain couples TRBV5-1 to TRBJ2-3; TRBD2 is a weak D gene call, 6 bases matching. The source material was PBMCs, sampled on the day of the first yellow fever vaccination. The bases read TGCGCCAGCAGCTTGGGGCAGGGAGGATCCTACACAGATACGCAGTATTTT. This yields the protein CASSLGQGGSYTDTQYF.